The subject of this entry is one TCR beta chain. These data originate in a study of blood T cell repertoires in COVID-19. Study overall: The United States, Italy and Spain were the sources of the acute and convalescent COVID-19 samples. In each case, the material was cDNA or gDNA derived from T cells, B-cell-depleted T cells, or PBMCs.

Source study methods: How many nucleated cells were present was estimated from reference gene primer amplification. Generated by immunoSEQ multiplex PCR, the TCRdb table keeps only in-frame clones and is missing some. From that table come the V and J calls and clone size; the DNA was used to work out D and trimming. The data contain some 98,000 clones, 70% to 85% of them seen just once; the ten biggest clones take up 11%. In germline, CDR1 is MNHEY, CDR2 SVGAGI. The CDR3 has 14 amino acids. Trimming left V 7 bases short and J 3 bases short, with 15 bases between. V usage is TRBV6-5 and J usage is TRBJ1-2, with D possibly TRBD1 on 6 matching bases. Sample: peripheral blood. The receptor comes from a man between 65 and 85 years old with active or convalescent COVID-19. The CDR3 nucleotides read TGTGCCAGCAACCACCCGGGGGGCGACTATGGCTACACCTTC. This gives the protein CASNHPGGDYGYTF.